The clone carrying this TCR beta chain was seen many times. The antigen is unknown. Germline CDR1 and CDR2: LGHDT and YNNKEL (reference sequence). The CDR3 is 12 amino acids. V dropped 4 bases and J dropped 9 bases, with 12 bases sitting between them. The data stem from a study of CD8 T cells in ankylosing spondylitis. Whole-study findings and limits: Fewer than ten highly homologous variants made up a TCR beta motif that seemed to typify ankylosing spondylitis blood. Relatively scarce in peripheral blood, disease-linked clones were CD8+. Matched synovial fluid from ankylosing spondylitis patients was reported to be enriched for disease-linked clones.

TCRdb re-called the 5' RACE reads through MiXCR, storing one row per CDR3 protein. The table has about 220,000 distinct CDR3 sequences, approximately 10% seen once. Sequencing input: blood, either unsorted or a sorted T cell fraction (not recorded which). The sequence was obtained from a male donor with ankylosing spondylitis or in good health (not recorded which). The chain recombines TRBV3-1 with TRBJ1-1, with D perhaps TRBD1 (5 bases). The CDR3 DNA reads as TGTGCCAGCAGCCTGGGGCTGGGGCAAGCTTTCTTT. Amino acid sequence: CASSLGLGQAFF.